This T cell receptor beta chain came from a study of T cell responses to AZD1222 COVID-19 vaccine. Study background: Second-dose timings of about 4 or about 12 weeks were pooled.

About this clone itself: The antigen remains undetermined.

Study conclusions and caveats: The peak T cell response came first, and repertoires were sampled only after it. Donors, mostly white British, included more females; clonal diversity was possibly underestimated. Spike-specific TCR repertoires showed rising breadth and depth after two AZD1222 doses.

This table comes from immunoSEQ multiplex PCR, and its TCRdb copy is limited to in-frame clones, with some not included. Of over 110,000 clones listed, 85% to 90% are singletons. Germline V gene sequence: CDR1 KGHSH, CDR2 LQKENI. V was cut by 4 bases and J by 0 bases, with 6 bases left in between. There are 13 residues in the CDR3. The chain carries TRBV18 and TRBJ2-5; no definite D call. The sequence was obtained from an adult in good health. The input for sequencing was peripheral blood, taken on day 0 of AZD1222 vaccination. This CDR3 reads CASSHLNQETQYF. CDR3 DNA sequence: TGTGCCAGCTCACACCTAAACCAAGAGACCCAGTACTTC.